This TCR beta chain was identified during a study of T cells in Graves' hyperthyroidism and ophthalmopathy. CDR1 and CDR2 (germline): DFQATT, SNEGSKA (reference sequence). The length of the CDR3 is 17 residues. The trim removed 3 bases at V and 1 base at J, leaving 12 bases unmatched. What was amplified from RNA transcripts were TCR beta CDR3 regions. When the TCR CDR3 underwent first-round RT-PCR, the HTBI primer set was used. TCRdb itself ran the multiplex PCR reads through MiXCR, one entry per CDR3 protein. Among 330,000 or so distinct CDR3 sequences listed, around a fifth were seen once. This clonotype was counted ten times or more.

This sequence originates from a man in his fifties or sixties with Graves' ophthalmopathy. The V gene is TRBV20-1, the J gene TRBJ2-7; 10 nucleotides agree with TRBD2. Sequencing was carried out using blood. CDR3: CSARGGLAGVPSYEQYF. For the CDR3, the DNA is TGCAGTGCTAGGGGCGGGCTAGCGGGAGTTCCTTCCTACGAGCAGTACTTC.